Listed below are T cell receptor beta chains from one sample, sequenced in a study of cytomegalovirus exposure and HLA in healthy donors. Here immunoSEQ multiplex PCR was the method, and the copy in TCRdb shows in-frame clones only, minus some. The sample records 130,000 or so clones, around 90% being singletons. Specimen: PBMCs. The source is a woman aged 18-35 years in good health and CMV-seronegative. CDR3s include the opening cysteine and the closing phenylalanine or tryptophan. Rows give clone size only sometimes, using once, few, many, or a class for an expanded clone.

clone_size,v_call,j_call,cdr3_aa
-,TRBV7-9,TRBJ2-1,CASSPNSGGSYNEQFF
-,TRBV29-1,TRBJ1-4,CSVRTGGNEKLFF
-,TRBV5-1,TRBJ2-2,CASSLVQANTGELFF
-,TRBV5-4,TRBJ2-5,CASASTSGVGETQYF
-,TRBV6-1,TRBJ2-5,CASRLTGLGETQYF
-,TRBV19,TRBJ2-5,CASSPKGGAKTQYF
-,TRBV28,TRBJ2-7,CASHSYPGTGREQYF
-,TRBV4-1,TRBJ2-2,CASSQESGTNTGELFF
-,TRBV29-1,TRBJ1-1,CSVEERGQNLKRTEAFF
-,TRBV7-3,TRBJ2-1,CASSLRRGGLNEQFF
few,TRBV29-1,TRBJ1-2,CSVSRDYGYTF
-,TRBV11-3,TRBJ1-4,CASSARGEKLFF
-,TRBV5-1,TRBJ2-3,CASSLFTSGGTDTQYF
-,TRBV28,TRBJ2-1,CASSLLRGSEQFF
-,TRBV6-5,TRBJ2-7,CASTTGGGEQYF
-,TRBV27,TRBJ2-5,CASSTLGQQETQYF
once,TRBV5-1,TRBJ2-3,CASSLNRGTDTQYF
-,TRBV2,TRBJ2-7,CASRQTSGGSYEQYF
-,TRBV28,TRBJ2-7,CASSMSGTGAYEQYF
-,TRBV5-5,TRBJ2-7,CASSFRPGSNEQYF
-,TRBV5-1,TRBJ2-1,CASSARPSGGSIAHNEQFF
-,TRBV19,TRBJ1-2,CASILNRDSYYGYTF
-,TRBV7-8,TRBJ2-7,CASSPGTSGLSYEQYF
-,TRBV5-6,TRBJ1-3,CASSLGQGTGNTIYF
-,TRBV5-4,TRBJ1-1,CASTPPGALSTEAFF
-,TRBV30,TRBJ2-1,CAWTLRNEQFF
-,TRBV4-3,TRBJ2-1,CASSQALADYNEQFF
once,TRBV2,TRBJ1-3,CASVRDSSGNTIYF
-,TRBV19,TRBJ1-6,CASSIAQGVGYNSPLHF
-,TRBV7-9,TRBJ2-4,CASSTPRLAGGGDIQYF
-,TRBV6-1,TRBJ2-7,CAGRTGVEQYF
-,TRBV5-1,TRBJ1-4,CASSLTGGAGEKLFF
-,TRBV6-5,TRBJ1-1,CASSKQGGTEAFF
-,TRBV28,TRBJ1-2,CASSLRRVNYGYTF
once,TRBV19,TRBJ2-1,CASSTPLRGLRYNEQFF
-,TRBV19,TRBJ1-1,CASSPSGWGLQAFF
-,TRBV27,TRBJ2-1,CASRGAGGSYNEQFF
-,TRBV7-2,TRBJ2-3,CASSSATTGGDTQYF
-,TRBV28,TRBJ2-3,CASSWTGTSTDTQYF
-,TRBV12-2,TRBJ2-7,CASRNGRQGYEQYF
-,TRBV28,TRBJ2-1,CASSFYPIPRNEQFF
-,TRBV5-1,TRBJ2-7,CASSRSHPTYEQYF
once,TRBV28,TRBJ1-5,CASSLLFQPQHF
-,TRBV28,TRBJ1-4,CASSPQGATNEKLFF
-,TRBV6-5,TRBJ2-2,CASSYSGQGRNGELFF
once,TRBV7-9,TRBJ1-4,CASSLISGAIEKLFF
-,TRBV9,TRBJ1-2,CASSGEGMGYGYTF
-,TRBV5-5,TRBJ1-2,CASSWAAREDYGYTF
-,TRBV2,TRBJ1-1,CATHAGSKPNTEAFF
-,TRBV6-4,TRBJ1-5,CASSGGFNQPQHF